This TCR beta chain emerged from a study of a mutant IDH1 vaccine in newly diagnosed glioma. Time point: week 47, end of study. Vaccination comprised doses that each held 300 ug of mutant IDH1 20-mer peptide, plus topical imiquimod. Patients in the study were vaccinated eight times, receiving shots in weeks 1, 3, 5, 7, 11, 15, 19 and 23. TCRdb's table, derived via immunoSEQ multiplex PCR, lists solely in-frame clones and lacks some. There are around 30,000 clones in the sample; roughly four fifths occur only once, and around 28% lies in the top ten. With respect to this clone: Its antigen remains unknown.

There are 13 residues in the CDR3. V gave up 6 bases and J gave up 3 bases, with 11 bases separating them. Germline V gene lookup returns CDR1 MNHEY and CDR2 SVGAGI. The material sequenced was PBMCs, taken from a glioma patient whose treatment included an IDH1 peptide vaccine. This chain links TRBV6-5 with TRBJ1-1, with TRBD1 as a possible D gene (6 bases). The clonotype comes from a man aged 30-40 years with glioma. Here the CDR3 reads CASSRDIHTEAFF. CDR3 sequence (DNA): TGTGCCAGCAGCCGGGACATCCACACTGAAGCTTTCTTT.